The clone carrying this T cell receptor (beta chain) has at least ten counts. The germline V gene has CDR1 LGHNT and CDR2 FRNRAP. V was pared by 1 base and J by 10 bases, with 10 bases between. The CDR3 runs 12 residues. These data are taken from a study of Graves' ophthalmopathy and Graves' hyperthyroidism. Beta-chain TCR CDR3 regions were amplified from RNA transcripts. Scientists carried out first-round RT-PCR using HTBI primers and then a second-round multiplex PCR. TCRdb used MiXCR to reprocess the multiplex PCR reads, holding one entry per CDR3 protein. The table includes 200,000 to 250,000 distinct CDR3 sequences, about 22% detected once.

The chain has TRBV12-5 and TRBJ1-1, with D uncertain. This TCR was sampled from a woman between 45 and 60 years old with Graves' ophthalmopathy. Sequencing was performed on peripheral blood. The CDR3 region is CASGLAWLGAFF. The CDR3 DNA is TGTGCTAGTGGTTTGGCCTGGCTGGGAGCTTTCTTT.